This T cell receptor beta chain was sequenced in a study of human T cells and chemical hapten exposure. Germline CDR1 SEHNR, CDR2 FQNEAQ (reference sequence). The CDR3 totals 17 residues. V was cut by 5 bases and J by 3 bases, with 20 bases left in between. Individual cDNA molecules (in the library) carried attached unique molecular identifiers. In the source study's methods: Sample TCR counts, which ranged from roughly 20,000 to 750,000, had a median of 95,638. TCRdb re-called the RACE reads with MiXCR, one entry per CDR3 protein. In this record, the V and J calls reflect TCRdb's handling and not the investigators' own analysis. The sample lists 100,000 to 150,000 distinct CDR3 sequences; around 15% were seen once. Comment on this clonotype: Its antigen is undetermined.

General study points: The formation of large CDR3 similarity clusters by expanded TCRs significantly exceeded that of controls.

The time point denotes: patch test 1, 2 weeks after DPC sensitization. The treatment denotes: therapeutic diphenylcyclopropenone sensitization with weekly scalp DPC. Unfractionated whole blood was the source from which total RNA was extracted. This chain joins TRBV7-9 and TRBJ2-4; D possibly corresponds to TRBD1 (5 bases). The clonotype originates from a man aged 18 to 29 with alopecia areata. Some clones in this sample may be carry-over from other donors' samples. This sample comprised whole blood, obtained in connection with sensitization to the hapten diphenylcyclopropenone (DPC). CDR3 sequence (DNA): TGTGCCAGCAGCCGCCTTCCTGAGCAGGGCAGCAAAAACATTCAGTACTTC. Protein sequence: CASSRLPEQGSKNIQYF.